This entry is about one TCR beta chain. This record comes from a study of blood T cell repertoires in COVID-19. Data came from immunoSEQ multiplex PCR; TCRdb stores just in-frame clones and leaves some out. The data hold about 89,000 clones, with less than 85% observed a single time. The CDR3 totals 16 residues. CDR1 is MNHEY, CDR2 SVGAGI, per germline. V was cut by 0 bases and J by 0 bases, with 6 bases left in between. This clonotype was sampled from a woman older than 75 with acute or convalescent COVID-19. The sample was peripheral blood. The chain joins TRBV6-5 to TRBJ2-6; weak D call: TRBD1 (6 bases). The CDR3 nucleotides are TGTGCCAGCAGTTACTCGGGACACTCTGGGGCCAACGTCCTGACTTTC. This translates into CASSYSGHSGANVLTF.